This T cell receptor beta chain was captured by sequencing in a study of blood T cells in healthy people across ages. Sample-barcoded 5' priming and a J-beta primer mix drove a second PCR of about 7 to 12 cycles. TCRdb passed the 5' RACE reads through MiXCR, listing each CDR3 protein once. The table lists 850,000 to 1,100,000 distinct CDR3 sequences, roughly two fifths of them singletons. The V gene's germline CDR1 is LNHNV and CDR2 YYDKDF (reference sequence). The CDR3 contains 16 residues. Trimming stripped 2 bases from V and 1 base from J, with 14 bases between. V and J are TRBV15 and TRBJ1-1; no firm D call. Sequenced sample: blood. The clonotype comes from a man younger than 35 in good health. In DNA form, the CDR3 reads TGTGCCACCAGCAGAAAGAGCGGGTTTCCGAACACTGAAGCTTTCTTT. Translation: CATSRKSGFPNTEAFF.